This T cell receptor beta chain was sequenced for a study of T cells in women clearing cervical HPV infection. Study-wide results and limits: A classifier using richness and V gene abundances reached an AUC of nearly 0.85.

Concerning this clone: Its antigen is currently unknown. The read is 3 residues too short to cover the CDR3 end, so that end is filled in from the germline J gene.

Here immunoSEQ multiplex PCR was the method, and the copy in TCRdb shows in-frame clones only, minus some. The record lists approximately 28,000 clones, of which the ten most abundant hold around 2.8%. This CDR3 spans 13 amino acids. Trimming shortened V by 9 bases and J by 2 bases, and 12 bases separated the two germline ends. Germline V gene sequence: CDR1 KGHDR, CDR2 SFDVKD. The source is a woman aged 18 to 69 with a cervical HPV16 infection that either progressed to CIN3+ or cleared (not recorded which). Sequencing was carried out using blood buffy coat. V gene TRBV24-1 combines with J gene TRBJ1-2; no clear D gene. The CDR3 loop reads CATAPAENYGYTF. The DNA read from the CDR3 is TGTGCCACCGCACCGGCGGAGAACTATGGC.